Each of the 27 T cell receptor beta chains below was sequenced from the same sample in a study of cytomegalovirus exposure and HLA in healthy donors. The PCR used 60 Vbeta and 13 Jbeta primers. Measured with immunoSEQ multiplex PCR; TCRdb has only the in-frame clones, and not every one. The sample lists some 130,000 clones; 75% to 85% were seen once. Sequenced sample: PBMCs. All receptors derive from a man aged 40-49 years in good health and CMV-seronegative.

This clone has a handful of counts. This sequence joins TRBV7-9 and TRBJ2-5; a weak D match, TRBD1 (6 bases). The V and J ends lost 5 bases and 1 base respectively, with 20 bases between them. Germline CDR1 is SEHNR and CDR2 is FQNEAQ (reference sequence). The CDR3 is 17 amino acids. In DNA form, the CDR3 reads TGTGCCAGCAGCCCTACAGAGTACAGGGCCACCCAAGAGACCCAGTACTTC. This encodes CASSPTEYRATQETQYF.

The chain links TRBV30 to TRBJ1-5; TRBD1 matches 10 bases. Trimming removed 3 bases from V and 9 bases from J; junction bases left unmatched: 5. Germline V lookup: CDR1 GTSNPN, CDR2 SVGIG (reference sequence). The CDR3 length is 13 residues. The CDR3 DNA reads as TGTGCCTGGAGCGACAGGGGGCTGGGGCCCCAGCATTTT. It codes for CAWSDRGLGPQHF.

The V call is TRBV5-1, the J call TRBJ2-5; D not resolved. The assigned J gene may be wrong: the sequence end matches TRBJ2-7 better. The CDR3 runs 14 residues. Looked up from germline, CDR1 is SGHRS and CDR2 is YFSETQ. In DNA, the CDR3 is TGCGCCAGCAGCTTAGGCGGTGGCCCCTACGAGCAGTACTTC. It encodes CASSLGGGPYEQYF.

The chain joins TRBV5-6 to TRBJ2-2; D is unclear. The CDR3 is 12 residues long. The germline CDR1 and CDR2 sequences are SGHDT and YYEEEE. The V and J ends lost 0 bases and 7 bases respectively, with 4 bases between them. The CDR3 loop reads CASSLAHGELFF. The CDR3 nucleotides read TGTGCCAGCAGCTTGGCCCACGGGGAGCTGTTTTTT.

A remark on this clone: The identical CDR3 is also encoded by other nucleotide sequences in the sample. J is TRBJ1-1 and V is TRBV25-1; D may be TRBD1 (5 bases). Germline lookup yields CDR1 MGHDK and CDR2 SYGVNS. The CDR3 totals 15 residues. V was pared by 4 bases and J by 0 bases, with 12 bases between. CDR3 sequence reads: CASSATQELNTEAFF. In nucleotides, the CDR3 is TGTGCCAGCAGTGCCACACAGGAGTTGAACACTGAAGCTTTCTTT.

This clone was counted a single time. This chain uses TRBV7-2 with TRBJ2-1, with D maybe TRBD2 (5 bases). The V gene's germline CDR1 is SGHTA and CDR2 FQGNSA. Between the trimmed V and J ends, which lost 1 base and 3 bases, there was a span of 7 bases. This CDR3 spans 14 amino acids. In DNA, the CDR3 is TGTGCCAGCAGCTTAGTAGCGAGCTACAATGAGCAGTTCTTC. Translated: CASSLVASYNEQFF.

The chain is built from TRBV6-6 and TRBJ2-7; 7 nucleotides match TRBD2. With 0 bases clipped from V and 5 bases from J, the junction kept 4 bases outside the gene matches. The CDR3 length is 14 residues. Germline V gives CDR1 MNHNY, CDR2 SVGAGI (reference sequence). The CDR3 coding sequence is TGTGCCAGCAGTTACTCAGGCGGGAGCAACGAGCAGTACTTC. Translating it yields CASSYSGGSNEQYF.

V and J are TRBV30 and TRBJ2-7, with 9 bases fitting TRBD2. J gave up 4 bases and V 2 bases, and 15 bases lay outside the gene matches. This CDR3 has 17 residues. The germline V gene has CDR1 GTSNPN and CDR2 SVGIG (reference sequence). CDR3: CAWSSPGFSGGHYEQYF. In DNA form, the CDR3 reads TGTGCCTGGAGTTCCCCGGGTTTTAGCGGGGGACATTACGAGCAGTACTTC.

The chain recombines TRBV4-1 with TRBJ2-5; D not resolved. Germline V gives CDR1 MGHRA, CDR2 YSYEKL. The CDR3 spans 13 residues. Between the trimmed V and J ends, which lost 4 bases and 5 bases, there was a span of 11 bases. As DNA, the CDR3 is TGCGCCAGCAGCCCGCAAGCCGGGGAGACCCAGTACTTC. Translated, it gives CASSPQAGETQYF.

V gene TRBV7-3 combines with J gene TRBJ2-7; 9 nucleotides line up with TRBD2. V was clipped by 5 bases and J by 6 bases; unmatched bases: 14. Germline CDR1 reads SGHTA; CDR2 reads FQGTGA. The CDR3 contains 16 residues. CDR3 nucleotides: TGTGCCAGCAGCCTTCAGCCTCTGAGTAGCGGGGGCGAGCAGTACTTC. It encodes CASSLQPLSSGGEQYF.

This sequence joins TRBV30 and TRBJ2-7, with TRBD1 identical over 7 bases. Trimming removed 3 bases from V and 5 bases from J; junction bases left unmatched: 13. The CDR3 consists of 15 residues. Germline V gene lookup returns CDR1 GTSNPN and CDR2 SVGIG (reference sequence). This CDR3 reads CAWRDLTGHKDEQYF. CDR3 DNA: TGTGCCTGGAGGGACCTGACAGGGCATAAGGACGAGCAGTACTTC. Full variable domain (remainder filled in from reference TRBV30 and TRBJ2-7): SQTIHQWPATLVQPVGSPLSLECTVEGTSNPNLYWYRQAAGRGLQLLFYSVGIGQISSEVPQNLSASRPQDRQFILSSKKLLLSDSGFYLCAWRDLTGHKDEQYFGPGTRLTVT.

This chain uses TRBV10-3 with TRBJ1-1, with 7 bases identical to TRBD1. This CDR3 has 13 residues. Germline V lookup: CDR1 ENHRY, CDR2 SYGVKD. Unmatched junction bases numbered 5, after V lost 10 bases and J lost 0 bases. CDR3 coding DNA: TGTGCCACCAGACAGGGAATGAACACTGAAGCTTTCTTT. This gives the protein CATRQGMNTEAFF.

This chain connects TRBV7-2 to TRBJ2-2; 8 bases align to TRBD2. CDR3 length: 16 residues. Germline V gene lookup returns CDR1 SGHTA and CDR2 FQGNSA. The J segment lost 2 bases and the V segment lost 4 bases, leaving 6 bases of the junction unmatched. CDR3 coding DNA: TGTGCCAGCAGCTACCAAATAGCGGGAAACACCGGGGAGCTGTTTTTT. Translating gives CASSYQIAGNTGELFF.

V gene TRBV5-1 combines with J gene TRBJ2-2; TRBD1 might be the D (6 bases). There are 16 residues in the CDR3. Per the germline V gene, CDR1 is SGHRS and CDR2 is YFSETQ. Trimming shortened V by 2 bases and J by 5 bases, and 16 bases separated the two germline ends. The CDR3 DNA sequence: TGCGCCAGCAGCTTCAGACCTACAGGGAGTACCGGGGAGCTGTTTTTT. This gives the protein CASSFRPTGSTGELFF.

The rearrangement joins TRBV6-1 to TRBJ1-4; tentatively, D is TRBD1 (5 bases). CDR1 and CDR2 (germline): MNHNS, SASEGT. Trimming shortened V by 6 bases and J by 7 bases, and 18 bases separated the two germline ends. CDR3 length: 15 amino acids. Here the CDR3 reads CASSGGSSGSEKLFF. DNA of the CDR3: TGTGCCAGCAGCGGAGGGTCATCAGGGAGTGAAAAACTGTTTTTT.

The chain is built from TRBV2 and TRBJ1-5; perhaps TRBD1 as D (5 bases). The germline gives CDR1 SNHLY, CDR2 FYNNEI. The CDR3 consists of 16 residues. The germline V and J ends were trimmed by 3 bases and 3 bases, with 15 bases remaining between them. CDR3 in amino acids: CASSDRSGEPNQPQHF. The CDR3 DNA sequence: TGTGCCAGCAGTGATAGATCGGGGGAACCCAATCAGCCCCAGCATTTT.

The chain uses TRBV7-9 and TRBJ1-5; no definite D call. Germline CDR1 reads SEHNR; CDR2 reads FQNEAQ (reference sequence). Trimming stripped 0 bases from V and 5 bases from J, with 8 bases between. The CDR3 has 14 amino acids. CDR3 protein: CASSLAPGDQPQHF. The CDR3 DNA reads as TGTGCCAGCAGCTTAGCCCCGGGTGATCAGCCCCAGCATTTT.

This clone occurred a few times. V usage is TRBV19 and J usage is TRBJ1-2; unclear D gene. This CDR3 is built from 10 residues. The germline gives CDR1 LNHDA, CDR2 SQIVND (reference sequence). V gave up 6 bases and J gave up 5 bases, with 4 bases separating them. In nucleotides, the CDR3 is TGTGCCAGTAGCCGGTATGGCTACACCTTC. Protein: CASSRYGYTF. Drawing the rest from reference TRBV19 and TRBJ1-2, the complete variable domain is DGGITQSPKYLFRKEGQNVTLSCEQNLNHDAMYWYRQDPGQGLRLIYYSQIVNDFQKGDIAEGYSVSREKKESFPLTVTSAQKNPTAFYLCASSRYGYTFGSGTRLTVV.

This clone has only a few counts. The chain links TRBV30 to TRBJ2-1; D possibly corresponds to TRBD2 (5 bases). The ends were cut back, 0 bases at V and 9 bases at J, with 9 bases in the middle. CDR1 and CDR2 (germline): GTSNPN, SVGIG (reference sequence). The CDR3 contains 12 residues. CDR3 loop: CAWSVGGGEQFF. The DNA of the CDR3 is TGTGCCTGGAGTGTAGGAGGAGGTGAGCAGTTCTTC.

This clone occurred once. The chain combines TRBV28 with TRBJ1-4, with D hard to call. This CDR3 has 15 residues. The V gene's germline CDR1 is MDHEN and CDR2 SYDVKM. V was clipped by 4 bases and J by 8 bases, with 17 bases between them. The CDR3 is CASSSLDVGGEKLFF. The CDR3 nucleotides are TGTGCCAGCAGTTCCCTCGATGTGGGAGGGGAAAAACTGTTTTTT.

The gene calls are TRBV2 and TRBJ1-1; 8 nucleotides align to TRBD1. Germline lookup yields CDR1 SNHLY and CDR2 FYNNEI. Trimming took 4 bases from V and 1 from J; bases not matched to a gene: 5. This CDR3 has 15 amino acids. As DNA, the CDR3 is TGTGCCAGCAGTGGACGACAGGGGAAGAACACTGAAGCTTTCTTT. This codes for CASSGRQGKNTEAFF. Based on the CDR3 plus reference TRBV2 and TRBJ1-1, the full variable domain is EPEVTQTPSHQVTQMGQEVILRCVPISNHLYFYWYRQILGQKVEFLVSFYNNEISEKSEIFDDQFSVERPDGSNFTLKIRSTKLEDSAMYFCASSGRQGKNTEAFFGQGTRLTVV.

V usage is TRBV6-6 and J usage is TRBJ2-7; 8 bases are a match to TRBD2. This CDR3 comprises 13 residues. The trim removed 5 bases at V and 5 bases at J, leaving 5 bases unmatched. Germline V gene lookup returns CDR1 MNHNY and CDR2 SVGAGI (reference sequence). CDR3 residues: CASSPRTSHEQYF. CDR3 DNA sequence: TGTGCCAGCAGTCCCCGGACTAGCCACGAGCAGTACTTC.

Concerning this clone: Mismatch with germline at one junction end may stem from a read error. The chain uses TRBV28 and TRBJ2-7, with 7 bases matching TRBD1. Germline loops: CDR1 MDHEN, CDR2 SYDVKM. This CDR3 has 15 residues. CDR3 nucleotides: TGTGCCAGCAGTCTATGGGGACAGAGGTCCTACGAGCAGTACTTC. Amino acid sequence: CASSLWGQRSYEQYF.

This chain connects TRBV27 to TRBJ2-7, with D perhaps TRBD2 (5 bases). CDR1 and CDR2 from the germline V gene are MNHEY and SMNVEV (reference sequence). This CDR3 is built from 13 residues. V shed 3 bases and J shed 2 bases, with 8 bases lying between them. CDR3 protein: CASSFEGPYEQYF. CDR3 coding DNA: TGTGCCAGCAGTTTTGAGGGCCCCTACGAGCAGTACTTC.

V gene TRBV2 combines with J gene TRBJ2-5; TRBD2 aligns across 15 bases. The germline CDR1 and CDR2 sequences are SNHLY and FYNNEI. The ends lost 5 bases at V and 4 bases at J; junction bases unmatched: 5. There are 16 residues in the CDR3. The CDR3 DNA reads TGTGCCAGCAGTATAGGACTAGCGGGGGGGTCAGAGACCCAGTACTTC. It specifies CASSIGLAGGSETQYF.

The chain recombines TRBV2 with TRBJ2-7; 10 bases fit TRBD2. Germline-derived CDR1 and CDR2 are SNHLY and FYNNEI. Trimming removed 8 bases from V and 2 bases from J; junction bases left unmatched: 3. This CDR3 contains 13 residues. The CDR3 DNA is TGTGCCAGCGGGCTAGCGGGAGCCTACGAGCAGTACTTC. This sequence encodes CASGLAGAYEQYF.

The gene calls are TRBV7-8 and TRBJ1-6; TRBD1 matches 8 bases. The V gene end was trimmed by 3 bases and the J gene end by 6 bases; junction bases not matched to a gene: 4. CDR3 length: 15 amino acids. CDR1 SGHVS and CDR2 FQNEAQ come from the germline V gene. CDR3 residues: CASSFRDRTNSPLHF. The DNA of the CDR3 is TGTGCCAGCAGCTTTAGGGACAGGACTAATTCACCCCTCCACTTT.